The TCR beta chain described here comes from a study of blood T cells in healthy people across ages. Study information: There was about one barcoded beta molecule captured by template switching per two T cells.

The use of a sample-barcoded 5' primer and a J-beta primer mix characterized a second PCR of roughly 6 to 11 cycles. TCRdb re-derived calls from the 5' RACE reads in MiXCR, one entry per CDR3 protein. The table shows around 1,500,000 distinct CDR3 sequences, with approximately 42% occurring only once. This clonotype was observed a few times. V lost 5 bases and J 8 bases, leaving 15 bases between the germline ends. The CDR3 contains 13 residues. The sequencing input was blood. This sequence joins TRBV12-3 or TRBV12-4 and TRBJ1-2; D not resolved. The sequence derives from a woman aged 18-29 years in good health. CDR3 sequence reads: CASSLGWVRGYTF. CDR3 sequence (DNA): TGTGCCAGCAGTCTAGGGTGGGTGAGAGGCTACACCTTC.